This T cell receptor beta chain was observed in a study of blood T cell repertoires in COVID-19. Across the study: PBMCs, B-cell-depleted T cells, or T cells provided the cDNA or gDNA that made up the material.

Data came from immunoSEQ multiplex PCR; TCRdb stores just in-frame clones and leaves some out. Among a few hundred thousand clones listed, roughly 85% were seen once. V shed 0 bases, J shed 5 bases, and the junction held 4 bases outside the gene matches. The CDR3 has 16 residues. The germline V gene has CDR1 KGHSH and CDR2 LQKENI. The sample consisted of peripheral blood. This chain links TRBV18 with TRBJ1-5, with 10 bases fitting TRBD1. This clonotype was obtained from a human donor in a cohort sampled during active COVID-19. The DNA of the CDR3 is TGTGCCAGCTCACCACCCGGGACAGGGGTTGATCAGCCCCAGCATTTT. Its protein product is CASSPPGTGVDQPQHF.